This T cell receptor (beta chain) was sequenced during a study of shared clonotypes between healthy human individuals. Only CD45RO-negative cells positively selected for CCR7 counted as naive CD8 cells, so terminally differentiated effector memory CD45RA+ cells were excluded. In this sample, this clone turned up a few times. Its antigen is unknown. Study-level findings and limits: Generation probabilities of non-shared clonotypes were lower (relative to those shared by all four donors). Depth was large, yet rarefaction showed that sorted-subset sequencing was incomplete. The study sampled only blood, and tissue repertoires likely differ.

Method: immunoSEQ multiplex PCR; TCRdb's copy keeps in-frame clones and lacks some. The table lists about 2.2 million clones, roughly 91% of them singletons, with over 1.5% in the top ten. Sample: naive CD8+ T cells from PBMCs. The receptor's source is a man aged 18 to 35 in good health. Some clones in this sample may be carry-over from other donors' samples.

The CDR3 reads CASTALGYDTEAFF. In DNA, the CDR3 is TGTGCCAGCACGGCGTTGGGTTACGACACTGAAGCTTTCTTT. The chain employs TRBV27 and TRBJ1-1; D unresolved. Germline CDR1 is MNHEY and CDR2 is SMNVEV (reference sequence). V lost 7 bases and J lost 3, with 15 bases in between. The CDR3 runs 14 residues.